The sequence of this T cell receptor (beta chain) was determined in a study of OX40 agonist ivuxolimab in advanced cancers. General study findings and limits: Antigens targeted by the expanded peripheral T cells were not determined. The 0.1-3.0 mg/kg partial responders had among the lowest clonal expansion.

Only in-frame clones appear in the TCRdb table, and some are missing; sequencing was by immunoSEQ multiplex PCR. The table has tens of thousands of clones, about nine tenths seen once; the top ten hold around 4.1%. V was pared by 0 bases and J by 5 bases, with 13 bases between. This CDR3 comprises 15 residues. CDR1 is SEHNR and CDR2 is FQNEAQ in the germline V gene (reference sequence). About this clone: Its specificity is unknown.

The chain uses TRBV7-9 and TRBJ1-1, with a tentative D call TRBD1 (5 bases). This specimen was CD4+ or CD8+ T cells sorted from blood, taken in a trial of the OX40 agonist ivuxolimab. This clonotype was sampled from an adult with an advanced solid tumor such as melanoma, head and neck, liver or kidney cancer. The DNA of the CDR3 is TGTGCCAGCAGCTTAGCGTTGGGGGGTAGGACTGAAGCTTTCTTT. Its protein product is CASSLALGGRTEAFF.